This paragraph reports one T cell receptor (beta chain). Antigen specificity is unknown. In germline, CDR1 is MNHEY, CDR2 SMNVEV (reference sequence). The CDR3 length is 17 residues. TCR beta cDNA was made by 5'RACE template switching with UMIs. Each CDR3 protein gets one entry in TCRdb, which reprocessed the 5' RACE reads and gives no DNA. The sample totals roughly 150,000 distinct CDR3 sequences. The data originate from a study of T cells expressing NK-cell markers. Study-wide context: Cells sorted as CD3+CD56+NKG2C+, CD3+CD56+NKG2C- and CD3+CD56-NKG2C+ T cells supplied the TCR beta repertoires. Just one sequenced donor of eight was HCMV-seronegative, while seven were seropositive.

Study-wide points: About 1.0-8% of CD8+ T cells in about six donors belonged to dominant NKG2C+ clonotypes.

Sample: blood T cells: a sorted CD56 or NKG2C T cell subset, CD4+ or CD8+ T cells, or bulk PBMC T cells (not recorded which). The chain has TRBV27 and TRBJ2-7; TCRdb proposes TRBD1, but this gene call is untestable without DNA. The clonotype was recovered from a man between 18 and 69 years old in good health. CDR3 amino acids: CASSLRGAGQGRYEQYF.